A selection of T cell receptor beta chains follows, all from one sample in a study of T cells after yellow fever vaccination. TCRdb fed the 5' RACE reads into MiXCR, producing one record per CDR3 protein. The sample yields some 110,000 distinct CDR3 sequences, about 7% seen once. The starting material was CD4+ T cells sorted from PBMCs, obtained more than 35 days after the first yellow fever vaccination. The receptors shown here come from a young man who received the YFV17D yellow fever vaccine. The CDR3 runs from the conserved cysteine through the conserved F or W. The D gene is left open where the match is weak. Clone size is stated in some rows and not others, as once, few, many or a class when expanded.

clone_size	v_call	d_call	j_call	cdr3_aa	cdr3_nt
few	TRBV12-5	TRBD1	TRBJ2-2	CASGLDTGTGAPGELFF	TGTGCTAGTGGTTTGGACACCGGGACAGGGGCCCCCGGGGAGCTGTTTTTT
many	TRBV5-1	-	TRBJ2-3	CASSSQGYTDTQYF	TGCGCCAGCAGCTCACAGGGCTACACAGATACGCAGTATTTT
many	TRBV6-6	TRBD1	TRBJ2-7	CASSPDRMQYF	TGTGCCAGCAGTCCGGACAGGATGCAGTACTTC
many	TRBV7-2	-	TRBJ2-3	CASSGAGHTMDTQYF	TGTGCCAGCAGTGGAGCCGGGCACACGATGGATACGCAGTATTTT
many	TRBV5-4	-	TRBJ2-1	CASSLVGHDQNHEQFF	TGTGCCAGCAGCTTGGTGGGACACGACCAGAATCATGAGCAGTTCTTC
many	TRBV18	TRBD2	TRBJ2-7	CASSSPPGGGYEQYF	TGTGCCAGCTCATCCCCACCCGGGGGAGGGTACGAGCAGTACTTC
many	TRBV20-1	-	TRBJ1-2	CSANRDYGYTF	TGCAGTGCTAACAGGGACTATGGCTACACCTTC
many	TRBV5-1	TRBD1	TRBJ2-7	CASSLGTGMNSEQYF	TGCGCCAGCAGCTTGGGGACAGGGATGAATAGCGAGCAGTACTTC
many	TRBV7-9	-	TRBJ2-3	CASSLQLTDTQYF	TGTGCCAGCAGCTTACAGCTGACAGATACGCAGTATTTT
many	TRBV9	TRBD1	TRBJ1-1	CASSVSGTEGEAFF	TGTGCCAGCAGCGTCTCCGGGACAGAGGGTGAAGCTTTCTTT
many	TRBV3-1	TRBD1	TRBJ1-6	CASSLRDSLSPLHF	TGTGCCAGCAGCCTCCGGGACAGTCTTTCACCCCTCCACTTT
few	TRBV7-6	TRBD2	TRBJ2-1	CASSTVLAGVTYNEQFF	TGTGCCAGCAGCACGGTGCTAGCGGGGGTTACCTACAATGAGCAGTTCTTC
many	TRBV7-2	-	TRBJ1-6	CASSSPSTVLDSPLHF	TGTGCCAGCAGCTCCCCCTCCACGGTCTTGGATTCACCCCTCCACTTT
many	TRBV12-3/TRBV12-4	TRBD2	TRBJ2-3	CASSDTAGAFTDTQYF	TGTGCCAGCAGCGACACAGCGGGGGCCTTCACAGATACGCAGTATTTT
-	TRBV6-1	-	TRBJ2-2	CASSDLGVTGELFF	TGTGCCAGCAGTGATTTGGGAGTCACCGGGGAGCTGTTTTTT
many	TRBV5-6	TRBD2	TRBJ2-3	CASRAQASGGIDTQYF	TGTGCCAGCAGAGCGCAGGCTAGCGGGGGTATAGATACGCAGTATTTT
-	TRBV2	-	TRBJ2-3	CASSDSALTDTQYF	TGTGCCAGCAGTGACTCGGCGCTCACAGATACGCAGTATTTT
many	TRBV15	-	TRBJ1-3	CATQFSGNTIYF	TGTGCCACTCAGTTCTCTGGAAACACCATATATTTT
many	TRBV6-5	TRBD1	TRBJ1-1	CASSYTTGYTEAFF	TGTGCCAGCAGTTACACGACAGGGTACACTGAAGCTTTCTTT
many	TRBV2	TRBD1	TRBJ1-1	CASSEPTGAGEAFF	TGTGCCAGCAGTGAGCCTACAGGGGCTGGCGAAGCTTTCTTT
many	TRBV12-3/TRBV12-4	-	TRBJ1-3	CASSLGGSENTIYF	TGTGCCAGCAGTTTGGGGGGGAGTGAAAACACCATATATTTT
many	TRBV9	-	TRBJ2-7	CASSYSPSPGEQYF	TGTGCCAGCAGCTACTCCCCCTCCCCCGGGGAGCAGTACTTC
many	TRBV29-1	-	TRBJ1-1	CSVNQQNTEAFF	TGCAGCGTTAATCAGCAGAACACTGAAGCTTTCTTT
many	TRBV20-1	-	TRBJ1-1	CSARDTGGRGTEAFF	TGCAGTGCTAGAGATACGGGAGGGCGCGGCACTGAAGCTTTCTTT
many	TRBV29-1	TRBD1	TRBJ2-7	CSVVRDRAVYEQYF	TGCAGCGTTGTGAGAGACAGGGCGGTCTACGAGCAGTACTTC
many	TRBV12-3/TRBV12-4	TRBD1	TRBJ2-5	CASTQTGVGETQYF	TGTGCCAGCACCCAGACAGGGGTCGGCGAGACCCAGTACTTC
many	TRBV5-1	-	TRBJ2-7	CASSHPGASEQYF	TGCGCCAGCAGCCACCCAGGGGCGAGCGAGCAGTACTTC
many	TRBV6-2/TRBV6-3	-	TRBJ2-7	CASSYPSRVRIGEQYF	TGTGCCAGCAGTTACCCCTCCAGGGTGCGGATCGGCGAGCAGTACTTC
many	TRBV28	-	TRBJ1-1	CASSGTERRAFF	TGTGCCAGCAGCGGGACCGAACGGAGAGCTTTCTTT
few	TRBV5-1	TRBD1	TRBJ2-1	CASSRWTGANNEQFF	TGCGCCAGCAGTCGGTGGACAGGGGCGAACAATGAGCAGTTCTTC
-	TRBV18	-	TRBJ1-1	CASSPPSQVNTEAFF	TGTGCCAGCTCACCCCCAAGCCAGGTGAACACTGAAGCTTTCTTT
many	TRBV6-2/TRBV6-3	TRBD1	TRBJ1-1	CASTRDRGHLGNTEAFF	TGTGCCAGCACCAGGGACAGGGGCCACCTAGGGAACACTGAAGCTTTCTTT
-	TRBV18	TRBD1	TRBJ1-1	CASSPMTGGPTEAFF	TGTGCCAGCTCACCAATGACAGGGGGCCCCACTGAAGCTTTCTTT
many	TRBV12-3/TRBV12-4	TRBD1	TRBJ2-7	CASSWDRPPYEQYF	TGTGCCAGCAGTTGGGACAGGCCACCCTACGAGCAGTACTTC
few	TRBV20-1	TRBD2	TRBJ2-3	CSATKLAPDTQYF	TGCAGTGCTACAAAACTAGCGCCCGATACGCAGTATTTT
many	TRBV3-1	-	TRBJ1-1	CASSLMAGGAFF	TGTGCCAGCAGCCTCATGGCGGGGGGAGCTTTCTTT
many	TRBV4-2	-	TRBJ2-3	CASSQVRAGDTQYF	TGTGCCAGCAGCCAAGTCAGGGCCGGGGATACGCAGTATTTT
many	TRBV7-3	-	TRBJ2-2	CASSFQGFGELFF	TGTGCCAGCAGCTTTCAGGGTTTCGGGGAGCTGTTTTTT
few	TRBV2	-	TRBJ1-2	CASRGQRGGGYTF	TGTGCCAGCCGAGGACAGCGCGGGGGCGGCTACACCTTC
few	TRBV14	-	TRBJ2-6	CASSQGTTNVLTF	TGTGCCAGCAGCCAGGGGACGACCAACGTCCTGACTTTC
many	TRBV29-1	-	TRBJ2-4	CSVRQRNLAKNIQYF	TGCAGCGTTAGACAGCGGAACCTAGCCAAAAACATTCAGTACTTC
few	TRBV20-1	TRBD1	TRBJ2-2	CSCTGTATGELFF	TGCAGTTGCACCGGGACAGCCACCGGGGAGCTGTTTTTT
many	TRBV12-3/TRBV12-4	-	TRBJ2-1	CASSLADSYNEQFF	TGTGCCAGCAGTTTGGCAGATTCCTACAATGAGCAGTTCTTC
few	TRBV19	-	TRBJ1-5	CASSIGGFDQPQHF	TGTGCCAGTAGTATTGGAGGGTTCGATCAGCCCCAGCATTTT
many	TRBV7-9	-	TRBJ2-3	CASSQSGPGDTQYF	TGTGCCAGCAGTCAAAGCGGGCCGGGAGATACGCAGTATTTT
many	TRBV2	-	TRBJ2-2	CASRRERTGELFF	TGTGCCAGCAGAAGGGAGAGAACCGGGGAGCTGTTTTTT